One and the same sample provided the 11 T cell receptor beta chains below, sequenced in a study of blood T cell repertoires in COVID-19. The protocol was immunoSEQ multiplex PCR, while the TCRdb copy is restricted to in-frame clones and leaves out a portion. The sample shows around 67,000 clones, around 80% of them seen only once. Sequencing was carried out using peripheral blood. The source is a man aged 50 to 60 with active COVID-19.

J is TRBJ1-6 and V is TRBV4-1, with TRBD1 as a possible D gene (6 bases). In germline, CDR1 is MGHRA, CDR2 YSYEKL. V was clipped by 4 bases and J by 0 bases, with 10 bases between them. The CDR3 covers 16 residues. In nucleotides, the CDR3 is TGCGCCAGCAGCCGGGGGGGCAGCTCCTATAATTCACCCCTCCACTTT. Its translation: CASSRGGSSYNSPLHF.

The CDR3 sequence: CASSEGGGDTQYF. CDR3 in DNA: TGTGCCAGCAGTGAAGGGGGGGGAGATACGCAGTATTTT. The chain employs TRBV2 and TRBJ2-3; TRBD2 agrees at 7 bases. CDR1 and CDR2 (germline): SNHLY, FYNNEI. V trimming: 1 base; J trimming: 5 bases; junction bases outside the gene matches: 0. The CDR3 sequence is 13 residues long.

This chain uses TRBV6-1 with TRBJ1-3, with D unresolved. The CDR3 is 14 residues long. Trimming took 2 bases from V and 2 from J, leaving 7 bases between them. The germline CDR1 and CDR2 sequences are MNHNS and SASEGT. The CDR3 spells CASSELAAGNTIYF. Here the CDR3 DNA reads TGTGCCAGCAGTGAATTGGCAGCTGGAAACACCATATATTTT.

This chain connects TRBV6-4 to TRBJ2-7, with a possible D match to TRBD2 (6 bases). Germline values: CDR1 MRHNA, CDR2 SNTAGT. This CDR3 has 13 residues. Trimming removed 5 bases from V and 6 bases from J, with 14 bases in between. The CDR3 nucleotides read TGTGCCAGCAGTTCGAGGGAGGACGGCGAGCAGTACTTC. Protein sequence: CASSSREDGEQYF.

The J gene is TRBJ2-7, the V gene TRBV9; 7 bases map to TRBD2. With 4 bases clipped from V and 5 bases from J, the junction kept 18 bases outside the gene matches. This CDR3 region has 17 residues. Germline CDR1 and CDR2: SGDLS and YYNGEE. The CDR3 region has the DNA TGTGCCAGCAGCCCGGCGGGAGCTCTCGCGGTGGGGCACGAGCAGTACTTC. As protein: CASSPAGALAVGHEQYF.

The V gene is TRBV5-4, the J gene TRBJ2-3, with TRBD2 identical over 8 bases. Trimming cost V 4 bases and J 0 bases; bases outside gene matches: 10. CDR3 length: 17 residues. Germline V gene data show CDR1 as SGHNT and CDR2 as YYREEE (reference sequence). CDR3 in DNA: TGTGCCAGCAGCGCAGCCGGGGGGGCCTTAAGCACAGATACGCAGTATTTT. It codes for CASSAAGGALSTDTQYF.

CDR3 in amino acids: CATRFEGVVEETQYF. The CDR3 nucleotides read TGTGCCACCCGTTTCGAAGGGGTTGTAGAAGAGACCCAGTACTTC. J is TRBJ2-5 and V is TRBV28; D is possibly TRBD1 (5 bases). In germline, CDR1 is MDHEN, CDR2 SYDVKM. The CDR3 spans 15 residues. Deletions cut 10 bases from V and 3 bases from J, with 21 bases between. Drawing the rest from reference TRBV28 and TRBJ2-5, the complete variable domain is DVKVTQSSRYLVKRTGEKVFLECVQDMDHENMFWYRQDPGLGLRLIYFSYDVKMKEKGDIPEGYSVSREKKERFSLILESASTNQTSMYLCATRFEGVVEETQYFGPGTRLLVL.

The CDR3 coding sequence is TGCGCCAGCAGCTCGGGGAAGGGGGCATTATCCTACGAGCAGTACTTC. This codes for CASSSGKGALSYEQYF. The chain employs TRBV5-1 and TRBJ2-7, with 7 positions matching TRBD1. Germline V lookup: CDR1 SGHRS, CDR2 YFSETQ. The CDR3 sequence is 16 residues long. V lost 3 bases, J lost 1 base, and 10 bases stayed unmatched.

The chain employs TRBV11-3 and TRBJ2-7, with TRBD1 as a possible D gene (6 bases). The CDR3 spans 13 residues. V lost 1 base and J 6 bases, leaving 10 bases between the germline ends. Looked up from germline, CDR1 is SGHNT and CDR2 is YENEEA. CDR3 sequence (DNA): TGTGCCAGCAGCTTAGGGGTACAGGGCGAGCAGTACTTC. Its translation is CASSLGVQGEQYF.

The V gene is TRBV13, the J gene TRBJ1-4; D is perhaps TRBD1 (6 bases). This CDR3 has 15 residues. The V gene lost 6 bases and the J gene lost 1 base, with 12 bases spanning the gap. CDR1 and CDR2 (germline): PRHDT, FYEKMQ (reference sequence). CDR3 DNA sequence: TGTGCCAGCAGTGCACCGGGACAAACTAATGAAAAACTGTTTTTT. Amino acid sequence: CASSAPGQTNEKLFF.

This clone has more than one count but fewer than ten. The V gene is TRBV10-1, the J gene TRBJ2-2; TRBD2 is a possible D gene (5 bases). The CDR3 extends over 13 amino acids. CDR1 and CDR2 (germline): WNHNN, SYGVQD (reference sequence). Trimming took 4 bases from V and 3 from J, leaving 6 bases between them. In DNA form, the CDR3 reads TGCGCCAGCAGTGTGAGGGACACCGGGGAGCTGTTTTTT. Encoded protein: CASSVRDTGELFF.